The TCR beta chain described here comes from a study of blood T cell repertoires in COVID-19. Study information: Acute and convalescent COVID-19 samples came from the United States, Italy and Spain.

Participants were aged roughly 18 to 100 years from roughly 25 US areas. As originally analysed: Amplification with reference gene primers provided the estimates of nucleated cell counts. TCRdb's table, derived via immunoSEQ multiplex PCR, lists solely in-frame clones and lacks some. Clone size and V and J calls were adopted from that table, with D and trimming inferred from the DNA. The sample includes under 200,000 clones, approximately 80% seen only once; the top ten take roughly 8%. Per germline, CDR1 SGHRS and CDR2 YFSETQ. The CDR3 contains 13 residues. Trimming shortened V by 5 bases and J by 3 bases, and 11 bases separated the two germline ends.

The clonotype comes from a woman aged 45-60 years who had recovered from COVID-19. The rearrangement uses TRBV5-1 and TRBJ1-2; no definite D call. The sample taken for sequencing was PBMCs or T cells enriched from blood (not recorded which). This chain's CDR3 is CASSSMVDYGYTF. The DNA of the CDR3 is TGCGCCAGCAGTAGTATGGTGGACTATGGCTACACCTTC.